The present T cell receptor beta chain was sequenced within a study of blood T cell repertoires in COVID-19 (TCRdb year 2020). Broadly, across the study: Collaborator samples came from the United States, Italy and Spain and covered acute and convalescent phases of COVID-19. Sample metadata almost always included a de-identified subject ID, COVID-19 status, age in years and sex. Samples were obtained from the ongoing ImmuneRACE study (first 160 participants) and from about 1,300 subjects provided by 6 global collaborators. The dataset comprised deeply sampled blood TCRbeta repertoires from subjects exposed to, actively infected with, or recovered from COVID-19. A freely available public database, intended as a resource for researchers studying the immune response to SARS-CoV-2, is where the repertoires were released. Where available, HLA class I and class II types were obtained from metadata supplied by the sample provider rather than from assay-based typing. The prospective study material was composed of cDNA or gDNA derived from T cells, B-cell-depleted T cells, or PBMCs.

This clone came up once. Its antigen is unknown. No base quality values were provided; no much bigger clone lies one nucleotide off. Findings and caveats that apply to the study as a whole: Clinical and demographic metadata were provided uncurated, with the amount varying by source and participant.

CDR1 and CDR2 (SNHLY, FYNNEI) derive from the germline V gene. Trimmed from V: 7 bases; trimmed from J: 3 bases; junction bases lacking a gene match: 9. The CDR3 has 14 amino acids, counting the end cysteine and phenylalanine. This entry keeps only the CDR3 DNA: 42 bases, framed from base 1. Each collaborating institution followed its own protocols to collect whole blood in K2EDTA tubes. For TCRbeta analysis, collaborators shipped samples as frozen whole blood, isolated PBMCs, or DNA extracted from either of those sample types. TCRbeta CDR3 regions were amplified from genomic DNA using the immunoSEQ Assay, a bias-controlled multiplex PCR. As for how the authors treated the data: Nucleated cell counts per sample were estimated from amplification of reference gene primers within the assay. To quantify the absolute abundance of each unique TCRbeta CDR3 rearrangement, sequence reads were collapsed and filtered. Productive Simpson clonality was computed per sample as the square root of Simpson's diversity index over productive rearrangements. TCRdb provides this immuneACCESS table in a form limited to in-frame rearrangements. Some clones are lacking; in checked studies, under half of them reflect an unresolved V gene, and why the rest are absent is not known. The V and J calls and the clone size are those of that table, but D and trimming were determined from the DNA. The sample table holds roughly 120,000 clones, of which less than 75% were seen once. Of the sample, 0.75% to 0.9% is held by the ten largest clones.

The chain is assembled from TRBV2 and TRBJ2-7, with 7 bases aligning to TRBD1. The sequencing input was peripheral blood. The TCR sequence derives from a human donor with acute or convalescent COVID-19. The donor label of this sample is uncertain. CDR3 region: CASTTQGYGYEQYF. The nucleotides read TGTGCCAGCACAACACAGGGGTATGGCTACGAGCAGTACTTC.